The next 28 T cell receptor beta chains were all read from a single sample in a study of shared clonotypes between healthy human individuals. Sequencing used immunoSEQ multiplex PCR; TCRdb keeps in-frame clones, though not all of them. Here the sample spans a few million clones, about 92% being singletons. The specimen sequenced was naive CD4+ T cells sorted from blood. Subset described: CD45RA+ positively selected. The receptors were gathered from a man aged 18 to 35 in good health.

A few counts support this clone. The chain employs TRBV30 and TRBJ1-1, with D uncertain. This CDR3 spans 11 amino acids. The V gene lost 2 bases and the J gene lost 7 bases, with 8 bases spanning the gap. Germline V gives CDR1 GTSNPN, CDR2 SVGIG (reference sequence). The CDR3 region is CAWSLQIEAFF. DNA of the CDR3: TGTGCCTGGAGTCTACAGATTGAAGCTTTCTTT. The complete variable domain, with remaining parts taken from reference TRBV30 and TRBJ1-1, reads SQTIHQWPATLVQPVGSPLSLECTVEGTSNPNLYWYRQAAGRGLQLLFYSVGIGQISSEVPQNLSASRPQDRQFILSSKKLLLSDSGFYLCAWSLQIEAFFGQGTRLTVV.

The chain joins TRBV5-1 to TRBJ2-5, with D tentatively TRBD2 (6 bases). The germline V gene encodes CDR1 SGHRS and CDR2 YFSETQ. CDR3 length: 15 residues. Trimming took 2 bases from V and 4 from J, leaving 15 bases between them. The chain's CDR3 is CASSLSGSSRETQYF. The CDR3 DNA sequence: TGCGCCAGCAGCTTATCCGGGAGCAGTAGAGAGACCCAGTACTTC.

The chain has TRBV5-1 and TRBJ2-5; 8 nucleotides line up with TRBD1. The CDR3 runs to 16 residues. The trim removed 0 bases at V and 5 bases at J, leaving 9 bases unmatched. CDR1 SGHRS and CDR2 YFSETQ come from the germline V gene. The CDR3 spells CASSLGAGQVGETQYF. CDR3 DNA sequence: TGCGCCAGCAGCTTGGGCGCGGGACAGGTGGGGGAGACCCAGTACTTC.

This clone was counted once. The chain is built from TRBV5-1 and TRBJ1-6, with 9 bases that match TRBD1. The trim removed 4 bases at V and 4 bases at J, leaving 6 bases unmatched. The CDR3 extends over 16 amino acids. Germline CDR1 and CDR2: SGHRS and YFSETQ. The CDR3 protein is CASSRTGELYNSPLHF. The CDR3 DNA reads as TGCGCCAGCAGCAGGACAGGGGAATTGTATAATTCACCCCTCCACTTT. Together with reference TRBV5-1 and TRBJ1-6, the CDR3 gives the full variable domain: KAGVTQTPRYLIKTRGQQVTLSCSPISGHRSVSWYQQTPGQGLQFLFEYFSETQRNKGNFPGRFSGRQFSNSRSEMNVSTLELGDSALYLCASSRTGELYNSPLHFGNGTRLTVT.

This rearrangement joins TRBV7-2 to TRBJ2-1; 8 nucleotides align to TRBD2. Trimming at V came to 5 bases and at J to 4 bases, leaving 7 bases not matched to a gene. The CDR3 consists of 15 residues. From germline, CDR1 is SGHTA and CDR2 FQGNSA. CDR3 nucleotide sequence: TGTGCCAGCAGCCGAGGACTAGCCTCGTACAATGAGCAGTTCTTC. The encoded protein is CASSRGLASYNEQFF.

This chain uses TRBV6-1 with TRBJ1-2; the match to TRBD1 covers 9 bases. The CDR3 consists of 14 residues. Germline V lookup: CDR1 MNHNS, CDR2 SASEGT. J was trimmed by 7 bases and V by 6 bases; bases with no gene match: 9. Here the CDR3 reads CASRQDRGVSGYTF. DNA for the CDR3: TGTGCCAGCAGACAGGACAGGGGCGTATCTGGCTACACCTTC.

The rearrangement uses TRBV18 and TRBJ2-3; D is perhaps TRBD1 or TRBD2 (7 bases each). The CDR3 has 13 residues. The germline V gene encodes CDR1 KGHSH and CDR2 LQKENI. The V end was cut by 10 bases, the J end by 1 base, with 12 bases between. CDR3 loop: CATAGGGTDTQYF. The CDR3, as DNA: TGTGCCACTGCAGGGGGGGGCACAGATACGCAGTATTTT.

The V gene is TRBV19, the J gene TRBJ2-1, with 7 bases fitting TRBD1. Germline assignment: CDR1 LNHDA and CDR2 SQIVND (reference sequence). The CDR3 sequence is 13 residues long. V gave up 2 bases and J gave up 9 bases; unmatched junction bases: 4. CDR3 in DNA: TGTGCCAGTAGTATAAACCGGGACAGTGAGCAGTTCTTC. Its translation is CASSINRDSEQFF. Complete variable domain (other parts from reference TRBV19 and TRBJ2-1): DGGITQSPKYLFRKEGQNVTLSCEQNLNHDAMYWYRQDPGQGLRLIYYSQIVNDFQKGDIAEGYSVSREKKESFPLTVTSAQKNPTAFYLCASSINRDSEQFFGPGTRLTVL.

This chain joins TRBV7-2 and TRBJ2-7; perhaps TRBD1 as D (5 bases). V lost 5 bases to trimming and J lost 2 bases, with 13 bases between them. The CDR3 is 14 amino acids. Germline CDR1 is SGHTA and CDR2 is FQGNSA. CDR3 region: CASSVFVGPYEQYF. Written as DNA, the CDR3 is TGTGCCAGCAGCGTGTTCGTGGGGCCCTACGAGCAGTACTTC.

V is TRBV6-1 and J is TRBJ1-4; D call uncertain. Trimming cost V 3 bases and J 4 bases, with 6 bases left between them. The germline CDR1 and CDR2 sequences are MNHNS and SASEGT. The CDR3 runs to 13 residues. The CDR3 nucleotides read TGTGCCAGCAGTGACGGCAATAATGAAAAACTGTTTTTT. Protein product: CASSDGNNEKLFF.

The chain combines TRBV11-2 with TRBJ1-4, with D unresolved. This CDR3 spans 15 amino acids. Per germline, CDR1 SGHAT and CDR2 FQNNGV. The V end was cut by 1 base, the J end by 5 bases, with 11 bases between. CDR3 amino acids: CASSLGLKTNEKLFF. The CDR3 coding sequence is TGTGCCAGCAGCTTAGGTCTTAAGACGAATGAAAAACTGTTTTTT.

This clone showed up just once. This chain uses TRBV11-1 with TRBJ2-7; D not resolved. This CDR3 comprises 14 residues. In germline, CDR1 is SGHAT, CDR2 FQDESV (reference sequence). Trimming removed 2 bases at V and 2 bases at J, with 10 bases between. CDR3 in amino acids: CASSLYTLAYEQYF. For the CDR3, the DNA is TGTGCCAGCAGCTTATATACTTTGGCCTACGAGCAGTACTTC.

V and J are TRBV5-4 and TRBJ2-1; D unresolved. V gave up 0 bases and J gave up 0 bases, with 4 bases separating them. The germline gives CDR1 SGHNT, CDR2 YYREEE (reference sequence). This CDR3 contains 14 residues. CDR3: CASSLDSSYNEQFF. CDR3 in DNA: TGTGCCAGCAGCTTGGACAGCTCCTACAATGAGCAGTTCTTC.

The chain recombines TRBV28 with TRBJ2-3; D assignment may be TRBD1 or TRBD2 (6 bases each). The V end was cut by 7 bases, the J end by 0 bases, with 23 bases between. Looked up from germline, CDR1 is MDHEN and CDR2 is SYDVKM. CDR3 size: 18 residues. The CDR3 loop is CASTFGGAGISSTDTQYF. CDR3 coding DNA: TGTGCCAGCACCTTCGGGGGCGCGGGTATAAGTAGCACAGATACGCAGTATTTT.

A remark on this clone: In the same sample, other DNA sequences code for this CDR3. The rearrangement links TRBV5-1 to TRBJ2-7, with 8 bases fitting TRBD2. The ends lost 2 bases at V and 2 bases at J; junction bases unmatched: 3. This CDR3 contains 14 residues. The germline V gene has CDR1 SGHRS and CDR2 YFSETQ. CDR3 residues: CASSLSGGAYEQYF. The CDR3 bases are TGCGCCAGCAGCTTAAGCGGGGGAGCCTACGAGCAGTACTTC. The whole variable domain, remainder taken from reference TRBV5-1 and TRBJ2-7, is KAGVTQTPRYLIKTRGQQVTLSCSPISGHRSVSWYQQTPGQGLQFLFEYFSETQRNKGNFPGRFSGRQFSNSRSEMNVSTLELGDSALYLCASSLSGGAYEQYFGPGTRLTVT.

This chain links TRBV5-4 with TRBJ2-5, with 12 bases lining up with TRBD2. The germline gives CDR1 SGHNT, CDR2 YYREEE (reference sequence). This CDR3 region has 17 residues. With V trimmed by 4 bases and J by 4 bases, 11 bases remained unmatched. CDR3 nucleotide sequence: TGTGCCAGCAGCCCGTGGACTAGCGGGACCGTAGGAGAGACCCAGTACTTC. This encodes CASSPWTSGTVGETQYF.

This clone was recorded a few times. This chain connects TRBV9 to TRBJ1-6; D call uncertain. The germline gives CDR1 SGDLS, CDR2 YYNGEE. CDR3 length: 14 amino acids. V gave up 2 bases and J gave up 7 bases, with 10 bases separating them. The CDR3 sequence: CASSVGQQNSPLHF. The CDR3 bases are TGTGCCAGCAGCGTTGGGCAGCAGAATTCACCCCTCCACTTT.

In regard to this clone: The sample holds other DNA sequences that translate to the same CDR3. CDR3 residues: CASSGQSTDTQYF. The CDR3, as DNA: TGTGCCAGCAGTGGCCAGAGCACAGATACGCAGTATTTT. The J gene is TRBJ2-3, the V gene TRBV6-4; D gene unclear. With 4 bases removed from V and 0 bases from J, the gap between germline ends came to 5 bases. CDR1 and CDR2 (germline): MRHNA, SNTAGT. The CDR3 has 13 amino acids.

The V and J genes are TRBV9 and TRBJ2-2; D unresolved. Germline CDR1 SGDLS, CDR2 YYNGEE. The CDR3 contains 15 residues. The V end lost 4 bases, the J end lost 4 bases, and 14 bases lay between the germline ends. The CDR3 DNA follows: TGTGCCAGCAGCTCCTATCCCACGGGCACCGGGGAGCTGTTTTTT. It is translated as CASSSYPTGTGELFF. Supplemented by reference TRBV9 and TRBJ2-2, the full variable domain reads DSGVTQTPKHLITATGQRVTLRCSPRSGDLSVYWYQQSLDQGLQFLIQYYNGEERAKGNILERFSAQQFPDLHSELNLSSLELGDSALYFCASSSYPTGTGELFFGEGSRLTVL.

The CDR3 loop reads CASSRGGQSTEAFF. CDR3 nucleotide sequence: TGCGCCAGCAGTCGAGGGGGGCAGAGCACTGAAGCTTTCTTT. This chain uses TRBV10-2 with TRBJ1-1; D possibly corresponds to TRBD1 (6 bases). CDR1 WSHSY and CDR2 SAAADI come from the germline V gene. V was shortened by 5 bases and J by 4 bases, with 14 bases between the two germline ends. The CDR3 sequence is 14 residues long.

The V call is TRBV7-8, the J call TRBJ2-4; D unclear. V was pared by 5 bases and J by 1 base, with 12 bases between. The CDR3 length is 15 residues. The germline CDR1 and CDR2 sequences are SGHVS and FQNEAQ. CDR3 in DNA: TGTGCCAGCAGCGGCTCCTATAAGGCCAAAAACATTCAGTACTTC. It translates to CASSGSYKAKNIQYF.

J is TRBJ2-2 and V is TRBV5-1; 10 nucleotides match TRBD2. Germline V lookup: CDR1 SGHRS, CDR2 YFSETQ. CDR3 length equals 15 residues. The V and J ends lost 3 bases and 5 bases, in that order; junction bases with no gene match: 4. This CDR3 is CASSWGTSETGELFF. CDR3 nucleotide sequence: TGCGCCAGCAGCTGGGGGACTAGCGAAACCGGGGAGCTGTTTTTT.

This rearrangement joins TRBV5-1 to TRBJ2-3; 9 positions agree with TRBD2. The length of the CDR3 is 15 residues. Germline CDR1 reads SGHRS; CDR2 reads YFSETQ. V gave up 4 bases and J gave up 5 bases; unmatched junction bases: 8. CDR3 bases: TGCGCCAGCAGCGTATTAGCGGGGGCGGGAGATACGCAGTATTTT. It yields the protein CASSVLAGAGDTQYF.

The rearrangement uses TRBV19 and TRBJ1-1; possible D gene TRBD1, 5 bases. V lost 9 bases, J lost 1 base, and 15 bases lay in between. The CDR3 has 14 residues. Germline CDR1 reads LNHDA; CDR2 reads SQIVND (reference sequence). This CDR3 is CASRHPGGNTEAFF. The CDR3 bases are TGTGCCAGCAGGCACCCGGGGGGGAACACTGAAGCTTTCTTT.

The V call is TRBV28, the J call TRBJ1-6; no definite D call. V lost 5 bases to trimming and J lost 13 bases, with 12 bases between them. Looked up from germline, CDR1 is MDHEN and CDR2 is SYDVKM. This CDR3 is built from 12 residues. CDR3: CASSLSTGPLHF. CDR3 nucleotide sequence: TGTGCCAGCAGTCTGAGTACGGGCCCCCTCCACTTT.

The J gene is TRBJ2-7, the V gene TRBV6-1; TRBD2 matches at 9 bases. Germline V gene lookup returns CDR1 MNHNS and CDR2 SASEGT. With 6 bases clipped from V and 4 bases from J, the junction kept 10 bases outside the gene matches. CDR3 length: 15 amino acids. The CDR3 DNA follows: TGTGCCAGCAGATTAGCGGGAGAACCGACTTACGAGCAGTACTTC. Protein: CASRLAGEPTYEQYF.

V gene TRBV27 combines with J gene TRBJ2-7, with 8 nucleotides matching TRBD1. The CDR3 is 14 amino acids. V was pared by 5 bases and J by 5 bases, with 8 bases of the junction left unmatched. The germline gives CDR1 MNHEY, CDR2 SMNVEV (reference sequence). The CDR3, as DNA: TGTGCCAGCAGTAACCGGGACAGGAACCACGAGCAGTACTTC. Translated: CASSNRDRNHEQYF.

Comments on this clone: Different DNA sequences within this sample yield the same CDR3. The chain recombines TRBV10-3 with TRBJ2-5, with a possible D match to TRBD1 (6 bases). This CDR3 region has 14 residues. V was clipped by 0 bases and J by 4 bases, with 9 bases between them. Germline V gives CDR1 ENHRY, CDR2 SYGVKD. CDR3 loop: CAISESTGSETQYF. CDR3 in DNA: TGTGCCATCAGTGAGTCGACAGGATCAGAGACCCAGTACTTC.